This record covers a single TCR beta chain. Its antigen remains unknown. These data belong to a study of T cell responses to AZD1222 COVID-19 vaccine. Only in-frame clones appear in the TCRdb table, and some are missing; sequencing was by immunoSEQ multiplex PCR. The data show roughly 130,000 clones, around 84% seen once. Study-level results: It should be noted that donors were predominantly white British and more often female, and clonal diversity was possibly underestimated. Unmutated regions of variants are reportedly targeted by nearly half of spike-specific TCRs.

CDR3 length: 14 residues. Germline V gives CDR1 LNHDA, CDR2 SQIVND (reference sequence). Trimming removed 2 bases at V and 0 bases at J, with 7 bases between. The sequence derives from an adult in good health. The chain employs TRBV19 and TRBJ1-1; D is undetermined. The sample in question was peripheral blood, obtained on day 0 of AZD1222 vaccination. CDR3 DNA: TGTGCCAGTAGTATAAGGCAAATGAACACTGAAGCTTTCTTT. The encoded protein is CASSIRQMNTEAFF.